The clone carrying this T cell receptor (beta chain) was detected only a few times. Its specificity is unknown. V dropped 3 bases and J dropped 3; count of bases not matched to a gene: 2. Germline loops: CDR1 SGHRS, CDR2 YFSETQ. The length of the CDR3 is 14 residues. Sequencing targeted expressed TCRB transcripts, as all isolated RNA had been reverse transcribed. Measured with immunoSEQ multiplex PCR; TCRdb has only the in-frame clones, and not every one. The table lists hundreds of thousands of clones, 11% to 15% of them singletons. The data derive from a study of beta chain features in type 1 diabetes. Study-wide findings and caveats: In all four CD4+ subsets, TCRB CDR3 length was significantly, moderately reduced in type 1 diabetes.

Sequences were obtained from naive CD4+ T cells from blood. This clonotype was sampled from a young man with type 1 diabetes. The V and J genes are TRBV5-1 and TRBJ2-7; 11 bases are a match to TRBD2. CDR3 DNA: TGCGCCAGCAGCTGGGGGACTAGCGGCTACGAGCAGTACTTC. It encodes CASSWGTSGYEQYF.